This entry lists 25 T cell receptor beta chains sequenced from one sample in a study of beta chain features in type 1 diabetes. Study-wide findings and caveats: TCRB CDR3 length was moderately but significantly reduced in all four CD4+ subsets of Type 1 diabetes patients.

What was sequenced were expressed TCRB transcripts, since all of the isolated RNA had been reverse transcribed. Sequenced by immunoSEQ multiplex PCR; TCRdb stores in-frame clones only, minus some. Of about 650,000 clones in the sample, 12% are singletons; the top ten hold more than 0.1%. No cognate antigen is known for these TCRs. Input material: naive CD4+ T cells from blood. Receptors were obtained from a man aged 25-40 years with type 1 diabetes.

This chain links TRBV7-2 with TRBJ1-1; D call uncertain. Trimming removed 5 bases at V and 5 bases at J, with 9 bases between. Germline V CDR1 and CDR2: SGHTA, FQGNSA. CDR3 length equals 12 residues. CDR3 DNA sequence: TGTGCCAGCAGCCCGGATTGGACTGAAGCTTTCTTT. This translates into CASSPDWTEAFF.

There are a few counts of this clone. In nucleotides, the CDR3 is TGTGCCAGCAGTTACCAGGGACAGTCGAGTGAGACCCAGTACTTC. It encodes CASSYQGQSSETQYF. This chain uses TRBV6-5 with TRBJ2-5; 7 nucleotides match TRBD1. Germline V gives CDR1 MNHEY, CDR2 SVGAGI. The trim removed 2 bases at V and 5 bases at J, leaving 8 bases unmatched. The CDR3 has 15 amino acids.

V gene TRBV19 combines with J gene TRBJ1-2; TRBD1 matches 7 bases. The CDR3 is 12 residues long. Germline-derived CDR1 and CDR2 are LNHDA and SQIVND (reference sequence). With V trimmed by 6 bases and J by 4 bases, 2 bases remained unmatched. The CDR3 protein is CASRGQAYGYTF. Here the CDR3 DNA reads TGTGCCAGTAGAGGACAGGCCTATGGCTACACCTTC.

This clone turned up a few times. The chain combines TRBV7-9 with TRBJ2-2, with no clear D. Germline V gene data show CDR1 as SEHNR and CDR2 as FQNEAQ (reference sequence). V dropped 5 bases and J dropped 7 bases, with 11 bases sitting between them. CDR3 size: 13 residues. The CDR3 DNA reads TGTGCCAGCAGCCCCCAATTTCGCGGGGAGCTGTTTTTT. Protein: CASSPQFRGELFF.

As concerns this clone: This same CDR3 is encoded by further DNA sequences in the sample. The CDR3 reads CASSLNTGELFF. Written as DNA, the CDR3 is TGTGCCAGCAGTCTCAACACCGGGGAGCTGTTTTTT. This chain connects TRBV28 to TRBJ2-2; no reliable D call. The CDR3 is 12 residues long. With 5 bases removed from V and 2 bases from J, the gap between germline ends came to 3 bases. CDR1 is MDHEN, CDR2 SYDVKM, per germline.

V and J are TRBV5-4 and TRBJ2-7, with D perhaps TRBD1 (5 bases). Deletions cut 5 bases from V and 5 bases from J, with 23 bases between. This CDR3 region has 16 residues. The germline CDR1 and CDR2 sequences are SGHNT and YYREEE (reference sequence). CDR3 nucleotide sequence: TGTGCCAGCAGACTTAACCCAGGGTTGGCAACCCACGAGCAGTACTTC. Translating gives CASRLNPGLATHEQYF.

This rearrangement joins TRBV4-3 to TRBJ2-3; no reliable D call. The CDR3 has 15 residues. Germline V gives CDR1 LGHNA, CDR2 YSLEER. The V gene lost 5 bases and the J gene lost 1 base, with 13 bases spanning the gap. The CDR3 region is CASSLNPVGTDTQYF. DNA for the CDR3: TGCGCCAGCAGCTTGAACCCAGTCGGCACAGATACGCAGTATTTT.

The chain joins TRBV19 to TRBJ2-3, with 8 positions matching TRBD1. The CDR3 runs to 15 residues. The V gene end was trimmed by 6 bases and the J gene end by 4 bases; junction bases not matched to a gene: 9. Germline V lookup: CDR1 LNHDA, CDR2 SQIVND (reference sequence). CDR3 loop: CASRFRDRGPDTQYF. The DNA of the CDR3 is TGTGCCAGTAGGTTCAGAGACAGGGGACCAGATACGCAGTATTTT.

This chain uses TRBV7-2 with TRBJ2-5; the match to TRBD2 covers 14 bases. The CDR3 is made up of 16 amino acids. Germline V lookup: CDR1 SGHTA, CDR2 FQGNSA. J gave up 2 bases and V 5 bases, and 4 bases lay outside the gene matches. The CDR3 protein is CASSIGLAGGQETQYF. Here the CDR3 DNA reads TGTGCCAGCAGCATCGGACTAGCGGGGGGACAAGAGACCCAGTACTTC.

This clone has a handful of counts. V usage is TRBV9 and J usage is TRBJ2-3; no definite D call. The CDR3 has 14 amino acids. Trimming stripped 3 bases from V and 0 bases from J, with 8 bases between. Germline values: CDR1 SGDLS, CDR2 YYNGEE. The CDR3 spells CASSGDLSTDTQYF. For the CDR3, the DNA is TGTGCCAGCAGCGGAGACCTCAGCACAGATACGCAGTATTTT.

The CDR3 loop is CASSLPPGGTDTQYF. DNA of the CDR3: TGCGCCAGCAGCTTACCTCCGGGGGGCACAGATACGCAGTATTTT. The chain employs TRBV5-1 and TRBJ2-3; D is possibly TRBD2 (6 bases). Germline V gene data show CDR1 as SGHRS and CDR2 as YFSETQ. V was shortened by 2 bases and J by 1 base, with 11 bases between the two germline ends. This CDR3 contains 15 residues.

This clone was observed a few times. This sequence joins TRBV9 and TRBJ2-7; 8 bases are a match to TRBD2. The V and J ends lost 2 bases and 0 bases, in that order; junction bases with no gene match: 10. CDR1 and CDR2 (germline): SGDLS, YYNGEE. This CDR3 region has 17 residues. The CDR3 DNA sequence: TGTGCCAGCAGCGTCACTAGCGGTTGGGGGAGCTCCTACGAGCAGTACTTC. This translates into CASSVTSGWGSSYEQYF.

The CDR3 spells CASSLGLETQYF. CDR3 nucleotides: TGTGCCAGCAGCTTAGGCCTGGAGACCCAGTACTTC. V gene TRBV13 combines with J gene TRBJ2-5; D is unresolved. Germline CDR1 is PRHDT and CDR2 is FYEKMQ (reference sequence). The CDR3 runs to 12 residues. V lost 0 bases and J 5 bases, leaving 4 bases between the germline ends.

This clone showed up just a few times. This chain links TRBV7-6 with TRBJ2-1; D perhaps matches TRBD1 (5 bases). Germline-derived CDR1 and CDR2 are SGHVS and FNYEAQ. CDR3 length: 13 residues. The V end was cut by 5 bases, the J end by 8 bases, with 13 bases between. The DNA of the CDR3 is TGTGCCAGCAGCCATGGGGCTTTGTATGAGCAGTTCTTC. This codes for CASSHGALYEQFF.

J is TRBJ2-1 and V is TRBV9; D is possibly TRBD1 (6 bases). The CDR3 spans 15 residues. The ends were cut back, 3 bases at V and 0 bases at J, with 10 bases in the middle. Germline-derived CDR1 and CDR2 are SGDLS and YYNGEE. The CDR3 protein is CASSDDRSSYNEQFF. For the CDR3, the DNA is TGTGCCAGCAGCGACGACAGGTCCTCCTACAATGAGCAGTTCTTC.

The CDR3 DNA sequence: TGTGCCAGCAGCGGTGACAGCTACGAGCAGTACTTC. This translates into CASSGDSYEQYF. V and J are TRBV7-2 and TRBJ2-7; a weak D match, TRBD1 (5 bases). Trimming removed 5 bases at V and 3 bases at J, with 8 bases between. This CDR3 comprises 12 residues. Per germline, CDR1 SGHTA and CDR2 FQGNSA.

CDR3 DNA sequence: TGTGCCTGGAGTAACCCAGGGGTTGGCTACACCTTC. Amino acids: CAWSNPGVGYTF. This chain links TRBV30 with TRBJ1-2; a possible D gene is TRBD1 (6 bases). There are 12 residues in the CDR3. V was shortened by 2 bases and J by 7 bases, with 11 bases between the two germline ends. The germline CDR1 and CDR2 sequences are GTSNPN and SVGIG (reference sequence).

This rearrangement joins TRBV19 to TRBJ2-2; no reliable D call. CDR1 is LNHDA, CDR2 SQIVND, per germline (reference sequence). V was cut by 5 bases and J by 6 bases, with 10 bases left in between. The CDR3 has 13 residues. This CDR3 reads CASSPRRSGELFF. CDR3 in DNA: TGTGCCAGTAGTCCCCGGCGTTCCGGGGAGCTGTTTTTT.

The CDR3 region is CASSDGQEPYNSPLHF. The CDR3 nucleotides are TGTGCCAGCAGCGACGGACAGGAGCCCTATAATTCACCCCTCCACTTT. The rearrangement joins TRBV9 to TRBJ1-6; 7 bases line up with TRBD1. The CDR3 is made up of 16 amino acids. In germline, CDR1 is SGDLS, CDR2 YYNGEE. The J segment lost 2 bases and the V segment lost 3 bases, leaving 5 bases of the junction unmatched.

This chain connects TRBV28 to TRBJ2-6; tentatively, D is TRBD1 (6 bases). CDR3 length equals 16 residues. Between the trimmed V and J ends, which lost 5 bases and 0 bases, there was a span of 11 bases. In germline, CDR1 is MDHEN, CDR2 SYDVKM. CDR3 amino acids: CASSIGTSSGANVLTF. The CDR3 bases are TGTGCCAGCAGTATCGGGACATCCTCTGGGGCCAACGTCCTGACTTTC.

For this clone: Other DNA sequences within the sample encode an identical CDR3. The chain employs TRBV7-9 and TRBJ2-1; possible D gene TRBD1, 6 bases. Trimming pared 1 base from V and 1 base from J, leaving 8 bases between. The germline V gene has CDR1 SEHNR and CDR2 FQNEAQ (reference sequence). There are 15 residues in the CDR3. The CDR3 here is CASSLEGGSYNEQFF. The DNA of the CDR3 is TGTGCCAGCAGCTTAGAAGGGGGATCCTACAATGAGCAGTTCTTC.

This clone came up a few times. The chain is built from TRBV30 and TRBJ2-2, with a tentative D call TRBD1 (5 bases). V lost 0 bases and J 7 bases, leaving 6 bases between the germline ends. Per the germline V gene, CDR1 is GTSNPN and CDR2 is SVGIG (reference sequence). This CDR3 region has 12 residues. The CDR3 DNA is TGTGCCTGGAGTGTTAGGGGCGGGGAGCTGTTTTTT. This gives the protein CAWSVRGGELFF.

This chain connects TRBV14 to TRBJ1-4; no definite D call. This CDR3 spans 14 amino acids. Germline assignment: CDR1 SGHDN and CDR2 FVKESK. V lost 1 base and J 8 bases, leaving 11 bases between the germline ends. The CDR3 DNA is TGTGCCAGCAGCCAAGCCGGGTTTAGGGAAAAACTGTTTTTT. Translation gives CASSQAGFREKLFF. Full variable domain (remainder filled in from reference TRBV14 and TRBJ1-4): EAGVTQFPSHSVIEKGQTVTLRCDPISGHDNLYWYRRVMGKEIKFLLHFVKESKQDESGMPNNRFLAERTGGTYSTLKVQPAELEDSGVYFCASSQAGFREKLFFGSGTQLSVL.

A few counts support this clone. The chain recombines TRBV5-5 with TRBJ2-6; D unclear. The V end lost 1 base, the J end lost 0 bases, and 8 bases lay between the germline ends. Germline CDR1 SGHKS, CDR2 YYEKEE (reference sequence). The CDR3 sequence is 16 residues long. CDR3 nucleotide sequence: TGTGCCAGCAGCTTGTTTTTCTTCTCTGGGGCCAACGTCCTGACTTTC. It codes for CASSLFFFSGANVLTF.

The chain uses TRBV29-1 and TRBJ1-1, with 11 bases fitting TRBD1. V shed 7 bases, J shed 6 bases, and the junction held 7 bases outside the gene matches. This CDR3 is built from 13 residues. CDR1 is SQVTM and CDR2 is ANQGSEA in the germline V gene. The CDR3 loop is CSARTGGLAEAFF. The CDR3 DNA reads TGCAGCGCCAGGACAGGGGGCTTGGCTGAAGCTTTCTTT. The whole variable domain, remainder taken from reference TRBV29-1 and TRBJ1-1, is SAVISQKPSRDICQRGTSLTIQCQVDSQVTMMFWYRQQPGQSLTLIATANQGSEATYESGFVIDKFPISRPNLTFSTLTVSNMSPEDSSIYLCSARTGGLAEAFFGQGTRLTVV.